The text below deals with one TCR beta chain. This record belongs to a study of cytomegalovirus exposure and HLA in healthy donors. The PCR ran on 60 Vbeta and 13 Jbeta primers. Produced via immunoSEQ multiplex PCR; TCRdb's table is partial and in-frame only. Altogether around 50,000 clones are present, over 70% being singletons, with the ten largest covering more than 7%. With 5 bases removed from V and 3 bases from J, the gap between germline ends came to 8 bases. Germline assignment: CDR1 SGHNT and CDR2 YENEEA. This CDR3 contains 13 residues. This chain links TRBV11-3 with TRBJ2-1; D is possibly TRBD2 (6 bases). The source is a man aged 30 to 45 in good health and CMV-seropositive. Sequenced: PBMCs. The DNA of the CDR3 is TGTGCCAGCAGCCCCGGGGGCTACAATGAGCAGTTCTTC. Its translation: CASSPGGYNEQFF.